This T cell receptor beta chain derives from a study of cytomegalovirus exposure and HLA in healthy donors. PCR primers comprised 60 Vbeta and 13 Jbeta primers. Assay used: immunoSEQ multiplex PCR; TCRdb lists only in-frame clones, some missing. This sample has roughly 90,000 clones, with 84% found just once. Points from the study as a whole: What a later analysis reportedly showed was that an Asian-associated ancestry cluster had fewer N-insertions than the roughly 670-donor mean.

The CDR3 consists of 14 residues. V dropped 2 bases and J dropped 3 bases, with 8 bases sitting between them. Germline CDR1 and CDR2: MNHEY and SMNVEV (reference sequence). This clone has a handful of counts. Its antigen is undetermined. The clonotype originates from a man between 18 and 35 years old in good health and CMV-seronegative. V gene TRBV27 combines with J gene TRBJ1-5, with D perhaps TRBD1 (5 bases). The source material was PBMCs. The CDR3 spells CASSLRGSNQPQHF. The CDR3 nucleotides read TGTGCCAGCAGTTTACGGGGGTCCAATCAGCCCCAGCATTTT.